This record looks at one T cell receptor beta chain sequence and its context. Its antigen has not been determined. The missing conserved phenylalanine or tryptophan at the end of this CDR3 makes a read error likely. This entry belongs to a study of tumor and adjacent non-tumor tissue in lung cancer (dated by TCRdb to 2016 to 2019). Notes on the research overall: By cancer type, the cohort comprised eleven to twelve adenocarcinoma patients, 2 squamous cell carcinoma patients and 1 small cell lung cancer patient. A total of some 130,000,000 productive TCRbeta reads were generated by sequencing, corresponding to an average of roughly 4 million reads per sample. A few dozen paired specimens, one tumor and one normal lung sample per patient, were profiled by TCRbeta CDR3 sequencing. Bulk TCRbeta repertoires were compared between lung tumor tissue and matched distant non-tumor lung tissue obtained from around 14 lung cancer patients. Among the 15 or so patients, ages ranged from about 31 to 76 years, some ten were men and 5 were women, and disease was TNM stage I to III. Study-level results and caveats: TCR diversity (inverse Simpson) was significantly higher in tumor than in normal lung tissue (approximately 400 vs 170, P = 0.0075, Mann-Whitney U test). In normal lung, the top 100 clones accounted for a significantly larger cumulative share of the repertoire than in tumor tissue. The sequencing platform is not named in the methods, and unique molecular identifiers are not mentioned. Peripheral blood was not sequenced, so blood TCRbeta repertoires in these lung cancer patients were not examined. With only about 16 patients in the cohort, the authors noted that larger samples and more detailed clinical data are needed. TCR diversity was significantly higher in younger patients, and greater tumor TCR diversity was associated with shorter overall survival and shorter disease-free survival.

RNA was isolated from bulk unsorted tissue, and RNA quality was assessed with a NanoDrop ND-1000 and an Agilent 2100. The donors were newly diagnosed lung cancer patients admitted for thoracic surgery in China from August to November 2014 who had not received prior chemotherapy. Patients with previous radiotherapy or chemotherapy, or with another concurrent cancer, were excluded from the study. Pieces of surgical tissue measuring about 1-2.1 cm3 were kept in RNAlater solution and stored at -80 degrees C until use. Library creation used multiplex PCR. These reads were obtained on an Illumina HiSeq 2500. TCRbeta libraries were constructed through three rounds of nested PCR with primers (Table S4) according to protocols adapted from ARM-PCR. PCR products of 200-500 bp were gel-excised and purified with the QIAquick gel extraction kit before sequencing. The paper's data handling went like this. Trimmomatic was used to clean the reads, FLASH was used to merge the reads into complete CDR3 sequences, and MiTCR was used to assign the reads to V(D)J germline segments. Clonal diversity was calculated as the inverse Simpson's index using VDJtools. In-frame sequences lacking a premature stop codon were counted as productive reads. TCRdb redid the processing of the public reads, applying fastp at Q25 and MiXCR, and retained in-frame beta chains. Rows with a matching CDR3 protein are joined into one entry that keeps the most common DNA and genes. The V and J calls and clone size are TCRdb's, not the authors'. Counted in this sample were about 110,000 distinct CDR3 sequences; roughly 74% of them appeared once. 37% of the sample belongs to the ten largest clones.

The germline V gene yields MDHEN for CDR1 and SYDVKM for CDR2. The CDR3 length equals 14 residues, ends included. Only CDR3 DNA remains: 42 bases, in frame from the first base. The chain was built from TRBV28 and TRBJ2-5, and 7 junction bases match TRBD1. Specimen: lung tumor tissue. The sequence was obtained from a woman aged 55-75 years with non-small cell lung cancer. The sequenced DNA: TGCGCCAGCAGCCCAGGGGGAGACGGAGAGACCCAGTACCTC. Its translation is CASSPGGDGETQYL.